These 32 T cell receptor beta chains were sequenced from one sample in a study of blood T cell repertoires in COVID-19. The repertoire was sequenced with immunoSEQ multiplex PCR; TCRdb's copy has only in-frame clones and lacks some. The repertoire holds around 50,000 clones, with roughly 87% as singletons. Source material: peripheral blood. These receptors all come from a human donor in a cohort sampled during active COVID-19.

This CDR3 reads CASSALPGQGSTDTQYF. DNA of the CDR3: TGTGCCAGCAGTGCACTCCCGGGACAGGGGTCCACAGATACGCAGTATTTT. This rearrangement joins TRBV25-1 to TRBJ2-3, with 10 nucleotides matching TRBD1. Germline V gene sequence: CDR1 MGHDK, CDR2 SYGVNS. There are 17 residues in the CDR3. J was trimmed by 2 bases and V by 4 bases; bases with no gene match: 9. Looking up the rest from reference TRBV25-1 and TRBJ2-3 gives the full variable domain: EADIYQTPRYLVIGTGKKITLECSQTMGHDKMYWYQQDPGMELHLIHYSYGVNSTEKGDLSSESTVSRIRTEHFPLTLESARPSHTSQYLCASSALPGQGSTDTQYFGPGTRLTVL.

The V gene is TRBV18, the J gene TRBJ2-7; 8 nucleotides line up with TRBD1. With V trimmed by 4 bases and J by 0 bases, 5 bases remained unmatched. Per the germline V gene, CDR1 is KGHSH and CDR2 is LQKENI. This CDR3 contains 15 residues. The CDR3 protein is CASSLTGTGSYEQYF. The DNA for the CDR3 is TGTGCCAGCTCACTAACCGGGACAGGCTCCTACGAGCAGTACTTC.

The gene calls are TRBV28 and TRBJ2-2, with D perhaps TRBD1 (6 bases). CDR1 and CDR2 (germline): MDHEN, SYDVKM. The V gene lost 2 bases and the J gene lost 6 bases, with 16 bases spanning the gap. This CDR3 is 16 amino acids long. The CDR3 reads CASSLPNPGVAGELFF. CDR3 nucleotide sequence: TGTGCCAGCAGTTTACCCAATCCAGGGGTAGCCGGGGAGCTGTTTTTT.

V gene TRBV9 combines with J gene TRBJ2-3; TRBD2 agrees at 11 bases. Looked up from germline, CDR1 is SGDLS and CDR2 is YYNGEE. The ends lost 4 bases at V and 3 bases at J; junction bases unmatched: 4. The CDR3 is 15 amino acids. For the CDR3, the DNA is TGTGCCAGCAGCACCCGGACTAGCGGGACAGATACGCAGTATTTT. Its protein product is CASSTRTSGTDTQYF.

The J gene is TRBJ1-1, the V gene TRBV5-4, with 8 bases that match TRBD1. This CDR3 region has 16 residues. Germline assignment: CDR1 SGHNT and CDR2 YYREEE (reference sequence). After removal of 4 bases from V and 3 bases from J, the junction contained 11 bases not matched to a gene. The CDR3 DNA sequence: TGTGCCAGCAGCCGGGGACAGGTAGATTTGTACACTGAAGCTTTCTTT. Translated, it gives CASSRGQVDLYTEAFF.

This chain links TRBV5-8 with TRBJ1-2, with 9 bases matching TRBD1. The CDR3 length is 13 residues. V lost 4 bases, J lost 5 bases, and 3 bases stayed unmatched. Germline CDR1 is SGHTS and CDR2 is YDEGEE. The CDR3 is CASSKDRGYGYTF. CDR3 nucleotide sequence: TGTGCCAGCAGCAAAGACAGGGGGTATGGCTACACCTTC.

The chain uses TRBV11-2 and TRBJ2-5, with D maybe TRBD2 (6 bases). This CDR3 has 14 amino acids. V lost 1 base, J lost 3 bases, and 9 bases lay in between. From germline, CDR1 is SGHAT and CDR2 FQNNGV. CDR3 in amino acids: CASSLVWGEETQYF. Written as DNA, the CDR3 is TGTGCCAGCAGCTTAGTATGGGGGGAAGAGACCCAGTACTTC.

The rearrangement uses TRBV5-6 and TRBJ2-7; 7 bases match TRBD1. The V gene end was trimmed by 4 bases and the J gene end by 2 bases; junction bases not matched to a gene: 9. The CDR3 loop spans 15 amino acids. Germline CDR1 reads SGHDT; CDR2 reads YYEEEE. In nucleotides, the CDR3 is TGTGCCAGCAGCGACCGACCGGGACAGACCTACGAGCAGTACTTC. Translation gives CASSDRPGQTYEQYF.

The rearrangement joins TRBV6-5 to TRBJ2-7; a weak D match, TRBD2 (5 bases). V gave up 6 bases and J gave up 2 bases, with 14 bases separating them. Germline lookup yields CDR1 MNHEY and CDR2 SVGAGI. This CDR3 has 14 amino acids. The CDR3, as DNA: TGTGCCAGCAGCAACGGACGGGGTGCCTACGAGCAGTACTTC. The encoded protein is CASSNGRGAYEQYF.

The V gene is TRBV11-2, the J gene TRBJ2-3; maybe TRBD2 (6 bases). This CDR3 region has 16 residues. Germline values: CDR1 SGHAT, CDR2 FQNNGV. Trimming shortened V by 1 base and J by 2 bases, and 13 bases separated the two germline ends. CDR3 sequence: CASSLAAGPTTDTQYF. CDR3 coding DNA: TGTGCCAGCAGCTTAGCTGCGGGACCCACCACAGATACGCAGTATTTT.

The chain couples TRBV5-4 to TRBJ1-1; 8 nucleotides match TRBD1. Trimming removed 1 base from V and 4 bases from J; junction bases left unmatched: 3. The CDR3 consists of 14 residues. The V gene's germline CDR1 is SGHNT and CDR2 YYREEE (reference sequence). Here the CDR3 DNA reads TGTGCCAGCAGCTTGTTACAGGGGGGCACTGAAGCTTTCTTT. Its translation: CASSLLQGGTEAFF.

This clone was seen only once. The V gene is TRBV5-1, the J gene TRBJ2-7, with TRBD2 matching 11 bases. This CDR3 spans 15 amino acids. V lost 4 bases to trimming and J lost 4 bases; unmatched junction nucleotides: 7. Germline CDR1 and CDR2: SGHRS and YFSETQ. This CDR3 reads CASSTVAGGPYEQYF. In DNA, the CDR3 is TGCGCCAGCAGCACAGTAGCGGGAGGGCCTTACGAGCAGTACTTC.

The table lists this clone with a count of one. The chain combines TRBV5-1 with TRBJ2-1; a weak D match, TRBD2 (6 bases). Trimming shortened V by 3 bases and J by 8 bases, and 15 bases separated the two germline ends. CDR1 and CDR2 from the germline V gene are SGHRS and YFSETQ. The CDR3 extends over 14 amino acids. CDR3 bases: TGCGCCAGCAGCTACGGGACTTCGGGGGATGAGCAGTTCTTC. Amino acid sequence: CASSYGTSGDEQFF.

The chain carries TRBV5-1 and TRBJ1-3, with 7 bases that match TRBD1. The CDR3 contains 16 residues. The V gene's germline CDR1 is SGHRS and CDR2 YFSETQ. With V trimmed by 0 bases and J by 2 bases, 5 bases remained unmatched. The CDR3 is CASSLGQGRTGNTIYF. CDR3 nucleotides: TGCGCCAGCAGCTTGGGACAGGGCAGAACTGGAAACACCATATATTTT.

The V gene is TRBV11-2, the J gene TRBJ1-1, with a tentative D call TRBD1 (5 bases). CDR1 and CDR2 from the germline V gene are SGHAT and FQNNGV. The CDR3 is 15 amino acids. V was trimmed by 5 bases and J by 0 bases, leaving 13 bases between them. The CDR3: CASSTRALMNTEAFF. Here the CDR3 DNA reads TGTGCCAGCAGCACCAGGGCCCTCATGAACACTGAAGCTTTCTTT.

This clone is labeled medium-sized. V is TRBV27 and J is TRBJ2-1; 10 bases fit TRBD2. CDR1 is MNHEY and CDR2 is SMNVEV in the germline V gene (reference sequence). The CDR3 extends over 15 amino acids. With 0 bases clipped from V and 6 bases from J, the junction kept 2 bases outside the gene matches. This CDR3 is CASSLSPSGGNEQFF. CDR3 sequence (DNA): TGTGCCAGCAGTTTATCGCCTAGCGGGGGCAATGAGCAGTTCTTC.

DNA for the CDR3: TGTGCCAGCAGCTTAGTCGCAGGGGGCTTGGGAGGGGCCAACGTCCTGACTTTC. Its translation is CASSLVAGGLGGANVLTF. The V call is TRBV7-3, the J call TRBJ2-6; TRBD1 aligns across 8 bases. The ends lost 2 bases at V and 4 bases at J; junction bases unmatched: 10. The CDR3 has 18 residues. Germline V gene sequence: CDR1 SGHTA, CDR2 FQGTGA.

The chain carries TRBV5-1 and TRBJ2-7; possible D gene TRBD2, 5 bases. The length of the CDR3 is 14 residues. Germline CDR1 SGHRS, CDR2 YFSETQ. The V and J ends lost 0 bases and 2 bases respectively, with 9 bases between them. CDR3 protein: CASSLARETYEQYF. The CDR3 nucleotides are TGCGCCAGCAGCTTGGCTCGGGAAACCTACGAGCAGTACTTC.

The V call is TRBV7-2, the J call TRBJ1-1; TRBD1 matches 7 bases. Germline trimming cut 6 bases from V and 2 bases from J; bases unmatched to any gene: 9. The CDR3 has 15 residues. Germline assignment: CDR1 SGHTA and CDR2 FQGNSA. For the CDR3, the DNA is TGTGCCAGCAGAACTAGGACAGGCCGAAACACTGAAGCTTTCTTT. It yields the protein CASRTRTGRNTEAFF.

The chain recombines TRBV2 with TRBJ1-1, with D unclear. Germline CDR1 SNHLY, CDR2 FYNNEI. V shed 6 bases and J shed 1 base, with 9 bases lying between them. CDR3 size: 13 residues. CDR3 in DNA: TGTGCCAGCAGGGTCAAGCCGAACACTGAAGCTTTCTTT. It encodes CASRVKPNTEAFF.

Only a few counts were recorded for this clone. This chain connects TRBV5-4 to TRBJ1-2; D is uncertain. V was shortened by 4 bases and J by 2 bases, with 12 bases between the two germline ends. Germline V lookup: CDR1 SGHNT, CDR2 YYREEE (reference sequence). The CDR3 loop spans 14 amino acids. In DNA form, the CDR3 reads TGTGCCAGCAGCCCCCGACAAGAGAACTATGGCTACACCTTC. This encodes CASSPRQENYGYTF. The full variable domain, its missing parts supplied by reference TRBV5-4 and TRBJ1-2, is ETGVTQSPTHLIKTRGQQVTLRCSSQSGHNTVSWYQQALGQGPQFIFQYYREEENGRGNFPPRFSGLQFPNYSSELNVNALELDDSALYLCASSPRQENYGYTFGSGTRLTVV.

The CDR3 coding sequence is TGTGCCAGCAGCTGGCCTCGCGGAGGGCGGACCGAGCAGTACTTC. The encoded protein is CASSWPRGGRTEQYF. The V gene is TRBV5-4, the J gene TRBJ2-7, with D tentatively TRBD2 (6 bases). Trimming shortened V by 3 bases and J by 6 bases, and 19 bases separated the two germline ends. The CDR3 contains 15 residues. Germline V CDR1 and CDR2: SGHNT, YYREEE (reference sequence).

In this sample, this clone turned up once. This chain joins TRBV2 and TRBJ2-5; D gene uncertain. CDR3 length equals 13 residues. Germline CDR1 and CDR2: SNHLY and FYNNEI. Between the trimmed V and J ends, which lost 6 bases and 3 bases, there was a span of 11 bases. The CDR3 region is CASSRMGKETQYF. CDR3 DNA: TGTGCCAGCAGCCGGATGGGCAAAGAGACCCAGTACTTC.

CDR3 coding DNA: TGTGCCAGCAGCTTACAAGCGGGAGCCCCCTACGAGCAGTACTTC. Residues: CASSLQAGAPYEQYF. This chain joins TRBV7-2 and TRBJ2-7; 8 bases agree with TRBD2. J was trimmed by 2 bases and V by 2 bases; bases with no gene match: 5. CDR3 length: 15 amino acids. The germline gives CDR1 SGHTA, CDR2 FQGNSA.

V and J are TRBV29-1 and TRBJ2-7; D remains ambiguous. The CDR3 runs 12 residues. Germline CDR1 is SQVTM and CDR2 is ANQGSEA. The V gene lost 4 bases and the J gene lost 0 bases, with 7 bases spanning the gap. The CDR3 sequence is CSVGAGSYEQYF. In nucleotides, the CDR3 is TGCAGCGTTGGCGCCGGCTCCTACGAGCAGTACTTC.

This rearrangement joins TRBV11-3 to TRBJ2-3; 8 nucleotides align to TRBD1. The CDR3 sequence is 16 residues long. Unmatched junction bases numbered 7, after V lost 5 bases and J lost 0 bases. The germline V gene has CDR1 SGHNT and CDR2 YENEEA. CDR3: CASSLHGTGSTDTQYF. CDR3 DNA: TGTGCCAGCAGCCTCCACGGGACAGGAAGCACAGATACGCAGTATTTT. The full variable domain, completed using reference TRBV11-3 and TRBJ2-3, is EAGVVQSPRYKIIEKKQPVAFWCNPISGHNTLYWYLQNLGQGPELLIRYENEEAVDDSQLPKDRFSAERLKGVDSTLKIQPAELGDSAVYLCASSLHGTGSTDTQYFGPGTRLTVL.

This sequence joins TRBV19 and TRBJ2-7; 11 bases are a match to TRBD2. This CDR3 comprises 14 residues. The V and J ends lost 6 bases and 7 bases, in that order; junction bases with no gene match: 8. CDR1 is LNHDA, CDR2 SQIVND, per germline (reference sequence). The CDR3 sequence is CASSFGGLAGEQYF. In nucleotides, the CDR3 is TGTGCCAGTAGCTTTGGTGGACTAGCGGGTGAGCAGTACTTC.

The chain has TRBV27 and TRBJ2-7; D perhaps matches TRBD2 (6 bases). The germline V and J ends were trimmed by 2 bases and 6 bases, with 14 bases remaining between them. CDR1 and CDR2 from the germline V gene are MNHEY and SMNVEV (reference sequence). The CDR3 consists of 14 residues. The CDR3 spells CASSLVSQGGEQYF. CDR3 nucleotides: TGTGCCAGCAGTTTAGTGTCCCAGGGAGGCGAGCAGTACTTC.

This sequence joins TRBV28 and TRBJ2-7, with D unresolved. The germline V and J ends were trimmed by 5 bases and 6 bases, with 8 bases remaining between them. The CDR3 runs to 11 residues. CDR1 is MDHEN and CDR2 is SYDVKM in the germline V gene. CDR3 in DNA: TGTGCCAGCAGTCGGGTCGGCGAGCAGTACTTC. Translated, it gives CASSRVGEQYF.

The DNA for the CDR3 is TGTGCCAGCAGCTTAAATACTCTTGTCGAGACCCAGTACTTC. Protein: CASSLNTLVETQYF. The chain joins TRBV7-8 to TRBJ2-5; D not certain. This CDR3 has 14 amino acids. Per the germline V gene, CDR1 is SGHVS and CDR2 is FQNEAQ. The V end was cut by 2 bases, the J end by 5 bases, with 12 bases between.

The V call is TRBV3-1 (or the pseudogene TRBV3-2), the J call TRBJ2-1, with 16 nucleotides matching TRBD2. The trim removed 3 bases at V and 10 bases at J, leaving 6 bases unmatched. Germline lookup yields CDR1 LGHDT and CDR2 YNNKEL (reference sequence). The CDR3 sequence is 16 residues long. This chain's CDR3 is CASSHTGTSGREEQFF. CDR3 in DNA: TGTGCCAGCAGCCACACCGGGACTAGCGGGAGGGAGGAGCAGTTCTTC.

The chain is built from TRBV24-1 and TRBJ1-1; D may be TRBD1 (6 bases). Per germline, CDR1 KGHDR and CDR2 SFDVKD. This CDR3 is built from 15 residues. V lost 2 bases and J 1 base, leaving 10 bases between the germline ends. As DNA, the CDR3 is TGTGCCACCAGTGATTCCAGAGGGGGGAACACTGAAGCTTTCTTT. It encodes CATSDSRGGNTEAFF.